The 24 T cell receptor beta chains reported below all come from one sample, sequenced in a study of T cell responses to AZD1222 COVID-19 vaccine. Generated by immunoSEQ multiplex PCR, the TCRdb table keeps only in-frame clones and is missing some. Among approximately 130,000 clones listed, 93% were seen once. Material: peripheral blood, obtained on day 0 of AZD1222 vaccination. The receptors here all came from an adult in good health.

The CDR3 nucleotides read TGTGCCAGCAGCCAAGAGTGGGACTCCTATAATTCACCCCTCCACTTT. Its translation: CASSQEWDSYNSPLHF. The chain joins TRBV4-2 to TRBJ1-6, with no clear D. The CDR3 contains 16 residues. The V end was cut by 0 bases, the J end by 0 bases, with 6 bases between. Germline values: CDR1 LGHNA, CDR2 YNFKEQ.

CDR3 coding DNA: TGTGCCAGCAGCTTGGCTGGGACCGGGGAGCTGTTTTTT. Translation gives CASSLAGTGELFF. The V call is TRBV5-5, the J call TRBJ2-2; D not resolved. The CDR3 extends over 13 amino acids. The V gene's germline CDR1 is SGHKS and CDR2 YYEKEE (reference sequence). The germline V and J ends were trimmed by 0 bases and 5 bases, with 5 bases remaining between them.

The J gene is TRBJ2-3, the V gene TRBV18; tentative D call: TRBD2 (6 bases). CDR1 and CDR2 (germline): KGHSH, LQKENI. The ends were cut back, 4 bases at V and 2 bases at J, with 13 bases in the middle. This CDR3 has 15 residues. The CDR3 DNA reads as TGTGCCAGCTCACTTCTGGGACTTATCACAGATACGCAGTATTTT. As protein: CASSLLGLITDTQYF.

In its sample, this clone was seen once. The J gene is TRBJ2-7, the V gene TRBV6-1, with D unclear. Deletions cut 3 bases from V and 3 bases from J, with 0 bases between. This CDR3 comprises 10 residues. Germline V gene data show CDR1 as MNHNS and CDR2 as SASEGT. This CDR3 reads CASSDYEQYF. The DNA of the CDR3 is TGTGCCAGCAGTGACTACGAGCAGTACTTC.

The chain employs TRBV3-1 (or the pseudogene TRBV3-2) and TRBJ2-7; D gene unclear. The germline V and J ends were trimmed by 1 base and 0 bases, with 7 bases remaining between them. Germline assignment: CDR1 LGHDT and CDR2 YNNKEL (reference sequence). This CDR3 contains 14 residues. CDR3 nucleotide sequence: TGTGCCAGCAGCCAAGGAGTCCTCTCCTACGAGCAGTACTTC. It is translated as CASSQGVLSYEQYF.

This clone has just a few counts. This rearrangement joins TRBV5-1 to TRBJ2-1; D uncertain. The CDR3 has 14 residues. Trimming pared 0 bases from V and 4 bases from J, leaving 8 bases between. Per the germline V gene, CDR1 is SGHRS and CDR2 is YFSETQ. The CDR3 DNA is TGCGCCAGCAGCTTGGGATCAGAATACAATGAGCAGTTCTTC. The encoded protein is CASSLGSEYNEQFF.

The chain links TRBV4-1 to TRBJ2-3, with 8 bases aligning to TRBD2. Germline CDR1 MGHRA, CDR2 YSYEKL. This CDR3 spans 18 amino acids. Losses at the gene ends were 0 bases for V and 1 base for J; bases not matched to a gene: 9. DNA of the CDR3: TGCGCCAGCAGCCAAGATCCCCAATCAGCGGGGGGCACAGATACGCAGTATTTT. This translates into CASSQDPQSAGGTDTQYF.

CDR3: CAISEPWASGDNEQFF. DNA of the CDR3: TGTGCCATCAGTGAGCCATGGGCTTCTGGGGACAATGAGCAGTTCTTC. The V gene is TRBV10-3, the J gene TRBJ2-1, with D unresolved. Germline assignment: CDR1 ENHRY and CDR2 SYGVKD. This CDR3 spans 16 amino acids. Trimming shortened V by 2 bases and J by 5 bases, and 16 bases separated the two germline ends.

The rearrangement links TRBV19 to TRBJ1-5, with unresolved D. Germline CDR1 reads LNHDA; CDR2 reads SQIVND (reference sequence). The CDR3 is 16 residues long. Trimming cost V 3 bases and J 5 bases, with 17 bases left between them. The CDR3 DNA is TGTGCCAGTAGTATTGGGTTTGGCGCTCAATATCAGCCCCAGCATTTT. Its translation: CASSIGFGAQYQPQHF.

The chain combines TRBV6-1 with TRBJ2-1; D is tentatively TRBD1 or TRBD2 (6 bases each). Germline assignment: CDR1 MNHNS and CDR2 SASEGT. The CDR3 covers 17 residues. The germline V and J ends were trimmed by 1 base and 0 bases, with 13 bases remaining between them. The CDR3 DNA reads as TGTGCCAGCAGTGAAGAGGGGGACTTACTCTCCTACAATGAGCAGTTCTTC. As protein: CASSEEGDLLSYNEQFF.

This rearrangement joins TRBV5-1 to TRBJ1-2; 9 bases are a match to TRBD1. There are 18 residues in the CDR3. The V gene end was trimmed by 0 bases and the J gene end by 8 bases; junction bases not matched to a gene: 17. Germline V CDR1 and CDR2: SGHRS, YFSETQ. CDR3 in DNA: TGCGCCAGCAGCTTGGGCCCTCTTACAGGGGGCGCAGGTTTCGGCTACACCTTC. Translation: CASSLGPLTGGAGFGYTF.

The chain joins TRBV9 to TRBJ1-5, with a tentative D call TRBD1 (5 bases). The germline V gene encodes CDR1 SGDLS and CDR2 YYNGEE. CDR3 length: 15 amino acids. The ends were cut back, 4 bases at V and 5 bases at J, with 16 bases in the middle. CDR3 loop: CASSLGHTADQPQHF. The CDR3 nucleotides are TGTGCCAGCAGCCTCGGACACACTGCGGATCAGCCCCAGCATTTT.

V usage is TRBV7-9 and J usage is TRBJ2-2, with 10 bases lining up with TRBD1. CDR1 and CDR2 from the germline V gene are SEHNR and FQNEAQ (reference sequence). V lost 6 bases to trimming and J lost 3 bases; unmatched junction nucleotides: 7. This CDR3 comprises 16 residues. The CDR3 coding sequence is TGTGCCAGCAGATCCCGGGACAGGGGTGACACCGGGGAGCTGTTTTTT. Its protein is CASRSRDRGDTGELFF. Based on the CDR3 plus reference TRBV7-9 and TRBJ2-2, the full variable domain is DTGVSQNPRHKITKRGQNVTFRCDPISEHNRLYWYRQTLGQGPEFLTYFQNEAQLEKSRLLSDRFSAERPKGSFSTLEIQRTEQGDSAMYLCASRSRDRGDTGELFFGEGSRLTVL.

This chain links TRBV4-2 with TRBJ1-6; D gene uncertain. Trimming removed 2 bases from V and 7 bases from J, with 15 bases in between. Looked up from germline, CDR1 is LGHNA and CDR2 is YNFKEQ. The CDR3 has 16 residues. This chain's CDR3 is CASSQNPRAENSPLHF. The DNA of the CDR3 is TGTGCCAGCAGCCAAAACCCAAGGGCGGAGAATTCACCCCTCCACTTT.

The chain recombines TRBV27 with TRBJ1-2; no definite D call. V lost 0 bases and J 2 bases, leaving 7 bases between the germline ends. This CDR3 has 14 amino acids. CDR1 is MNHEY and CDR2 is SMNVEV in the germline V gene (reference sequence). This CDR3 is CASSLSGGNYGYTF. The CDR3 DNA reads as TGTGCCAGCAGTTTATCGGGCGGGAACTATGGCTACACCTTC.

The chain combines TRBV6-5 with TRBJ1-1; 9 bases are a match to TRBD1. V was clipped by 4 bases and J by 11 bases; unmatched bases: 11. The germline CDR1 and CDR2 sequences are MNHEY and SVGAGI. The CDR3 is made up of 14 amino acids. CDR3 bases: TGTGCCAGCAGTTCTCGGACAGGGGTAGTGGAGGCTTTCTTT. This sequence encodes CASSSRTGVVEAFF.

For the CDR3, the DNA is TGTGCCAGCAGCCGGAGGGAGGGCGCTGAAGCTTTCTTT. This gives the protein CASSRREGAEAFF. The chain recombines TRBV3-1 (or the pseudogene TRBV3-2) with TRBJ1-1; no firm D call. The V gene lost 4 bases and the J gene lost 6 bases, with 12 bases spanning the gap. This CDR3 is built from 13 residues. Germline lookup yields CDR1 LGHDT and CDR2 YNNKEL (reference sequence).

V usage is TRBV9 and J usage is TRBJ1-2; a weak D match, TRBD1 (5 bases). The CDR3 runs to 13 residues. CDR1 and CDR2 from the germline V gene are SGDLS and YYNGEE. Between the trimmed V and J ends, which lost 0 bases and 4 bases, there was a span of 7 bases. In DNA form, the CDR3 reads TGTGCCAGCAGCGTAGAAGGGACCTATGGCTACACCTTC. This encodes CASSVEGTYGYTF.

The rearrangement joins TRBV19 to TRBJ2-6; the D gene is possibly TRBD1 (5 bases). V was cut by 5 bases and J by 2 bases, with 10 bases left in between. This CDR3 contains 15 residues. CDR1 and CDR2 from the germline V gene are LNHDA and SQIVND (reference sequence). The CDR3 is CASSLQGAGANVLTF. The CDR3 DNA reads TGTGCCAGTAGTCTTCAGGGTGCTGGGGCCAACGTCCTGACTTTC.

The CDR3 reads CASSHMGQGGSPLHF. Here the CDR3 DNA reads TGTGCCAGCAGCCATATGGGACAGGGCGGCTCACCCCTCCACTTT. V gene TRBV14 combines with J gene TRBJ1-6; 9 positions agree with TRBD1. V lost 3 bases and J lost 10; bases outside the gene matches: 7. Looked up from germline, CDR1 is SGHDN and CDR2 is FVKESK. The CDR3 extends over 15 amino acids.

This clone has only one observation. This chain joins TRBV7-6 and TRBJ1-6; D not certain. CDR3 size: 13 residues. Looked up from germline, CDR1 is SGHVS and CDR2 is FNYEAQ. Trimming removed 1 base from V and 7 bases from J, with 5 bases in between. The CDR3 coding sequence is TGTGCCAGCAGCTTAGACAGCAATTCACCCCTCCACTTT. Translating gives CASSLDSNSPLHF. Together with reference TRBV7-6 and TRBJ1-6, the CDR3 gives the full variable domain: GAGVSQSPRYKVTKRGQDVALRCDPISGHVSLYWYRQALGQGPEFLTYFNYEAQQDKSGLPNDRFSAERPEGSISTLTIQRTEQRDSAMYRCASSLDSNSPLHFGNGTRLTVT.

J is TRBJ2-2 and V is TRBV5-1; D is uncertain. V was trimmed by 6 bases and J by 7 bases, leaving 13 bases between them. The CDR3 is 13 residues long. Germline V gene lookup returns CDR1 SGHRS and CDR2 YFSETQ. This chain's CDR3 is CASIEGQDGELFF. The CDR3, as DNA: TGCGCCAGCATTGAAGGGCAGGACGGGGAGCTGTTTTTT.

The chain employs TRBV7-9 and TRBJ1-4, with D perhaps matching TRBD1 (6 bases). Trimming removed 4 bases from V and 6 bases from J, with 15 bases in between. The length of the CDR3 is 15 residues. Germline V lookup: CDR1 SEHNR, CDR2 FQNEAQ (reference sequence). CDR3 protein: CASSYRTDWDEKLFF. CDR3 nucleotide sequence: TGTGCCAGCAGCTACCGGACAGACTGGGATGAAAAACTGTTTTTT.

The rearrangement uses TRBV19 and TRBJ2-3, with TRBD1 identical over 10 bases. V lost 6 bases, J lost 3 bases, and 6 bases stayed unmatched. CDR1 and CDR2 from the germline V gene are LNHDA and SQIVND (reference sequence). The CDR3 is 15 amino acids. The CDR3 coding sequence is TGTGCCAGTAGCTCGGGACAGGGGTTGACAGATACGCAGTATTTT. It codes for CASSSGQGLTDTQYF.